This T cell receptor (beta chain) derives from a study of CD8 T cells in Susac syndrome. Overall study context: Treatment status at blood draw for the Susac syndrome patients was therapy-naive, corticosteroids, or intravenous immunoglobulin alone.

Germline assignment: CDR1 ENHRY and CDR2 SYGVKD. CDR3 length: 15 amino acids. The trim removed 0 bases at V and 4 bases at J, leaving 4 bases unmatched. About 0.45 to 1 ug RNA was reverse transcribed with random hexamers. The CDR3 of TCR beta was amplified by immunoSEQ multiplex PCR across 54 Vbeta and 13 Jbeta. From the immunoSEQ multiplex PCR reads, TCRdb called clonotypes with MiXCR, one entry per CDR3 protein. The sample shows some 97,000 distinct CDR3 sequences, 95% of them seen only once. On this clonotype: Antigen specificity is unknown.

Study-wide results and caveats: It was acknowledged in the study that its TCR sequencing and HLA analysis involved a relatively small number of individuals.

Material: CD8+ T cells from PBMCs. The chain couples TRBV10-3 to TRBJ2-3, with 7 bases identical to TRBD1. The source is a human donor with Susac syndrome. The CDR3 protein is CAISESRQGPDTQYF. The CDR3 coding sequence is TGTGCCATCAGTGAGTCCCGACAGGGCCCAGATACGCAGTATTTT.